Presented here are 20 T cell receptor beta chains from one specimen sequenced in a study of blood T cell repertoires in COVID-19 (dated by TCRdb to the early 2020s). The protocol used for the library was the immunoSEQ multiplex PCR assay. TCRdb re-hosts the immuneACCESS table, in-frame sequences only. Its copies lack some clones; in the studies checked, an unresolved V gene accounts for under half of them, and the cause for the rest is not known. This sample holds more than 150,000 clones; more than 80% were observed only once. Of the sample, roughly an eighth falls within the top ten clones. The sample was peripheral blood. The receptor set was obtained from an elderly woman with COVID-19, enrolled during active disease.

The chain is built from TRBV2 and TRBJ2-3; a weak D match, TRBD2 (5 bases). This CDR3 has 13 residues. Trimming took off 7 bases at V and 10 bases at J, with 18 bases between the two ends. Germline V gives CDR1 SNHLY, CDR2 FYNNEI. This CDR3 is CASMSGFSTAQYF. The DNA of the CDR3 is TGTGCCAGCATGAGCGGTTTTAGCACCGCGCAGTATTTT.

The chain couples TRBV7-6 to TRBJ2-5; weak D call: TRBD1 (7 bases). This CDR3 has 17 residues. Looked up from germline, CDR1 is SGHVS and CDR2 is FNYEAQ. V lost 3 bases to trimming and J lost 5 bases, with 22 bases between them. The CDR3 coding sequence is TGTGCCAGCAGCTTTTCAACGAACAGGGGACTCCCGGAGACCCAGTACTTC. It specifies CASSFSTNRGLPETQYF.

This chain links TRBV28 with TRBJ1-5; 12 bases match TRBD1. Germline lookup yields CDR1 MDHEN and CDR2 SYDVKM. Losses at the gene ends were 6 bases for V and 0 bases for J; bases not matched to a gene: 12. The CDR3 loop spans 19 amino acids. CDR3 loop: CASSPNRDRGLYSNQPQHF. The DNA of the CDR3 is TGTGCCAGCAGCCCAAACCGGGACAGGGGGCTTTATAGCAATCAGCCCCAGCATTTT.

The V and J genes are TRBV5-1 and TRBJ1-2; a weak D match, TRBD1 (5 bases). Looked up from germline, CDR1 is SGHRS and CDR2 is YFSETQ. V lost 5 bases to trimming and J lost 8 bases, with 16 bases between them. The CDR3 runs 13 residues. This CDR3 is CASSDLAGFGYTF. CDR3 DNA sequence: TGCGCCAGCAGTGACCTGGCAGGGTTCGGCTACACCTTC.

V usage is TRBV5-1 and J usage is TRBJ2-3; 11 positions match TRBD2. This CDR3 has 16 residues. Germline assignment: CDR1 SGHRS and CDR2 YFSETQ. V was pared by 3 bases and J by 0 bases, with 3 bases of the junction left unmatched. This CDR3 reads CASSSRLAGSTDTQYF. CDR3 bases: TGCGCCAGCAGCTCCCGACTAGCGGGAAGCACAGATACGCAGTATTTT. Looking up the rest from reference TRBV5-1 and TRBJ2-3 gives the full variable domain: KAGVTQTPRYLIKTRGQQVTLSCSPISGHRSVSWYQQTPGQGLQFLFEYFSETQRNKGNFPGRFSGRQFSNSRSEMNVSTLELGDSALYLCASSSRLAGSTDTQYFGPGTRLTVL.

The J gene is TRBJ1-1, the V gene TRBV28; 11 bases align to TRBD1. This CDR3 has 16 residues. The V segment lost 2 bases and the J segment 5 bases; nucleotides outside the gene matches: 7. CDR1 MDHEN and CDR2 SYDVKM come from the germline V gene. In DNA, the CDR3 is TGTGCCAGCAGTTTAGGGGGGACAGGGGGTGGGACTGAAGCTTTCTTT. It codes for CASSLGGTGGGTEAFF.

The chain uses TRBV7-9 and TRBJ2-3; a weak D match, TRBD2 (6 bases). With 5 bases removed from V and 0 bases from J, the gap between germline ends came to 15 bases. The CDR3 consists of 16 residues. The germline CDR1 and CDR2 sequences are SEHNR and FQNEAQ (reference sequence). The CDR3 here is CASSPSFGGSTDTQYF. As DNA, the CDR3 is TGTGCCAGCAGCCCATCTTTCGGGGGTAGCACAGATACGCAGTATTTT.

V gene TRBV28 combines with J gene TRBJ2-2; 7 nucleotides agree with TRBD1. Germline V gene sequence: CDR1 MDHEN, CDR2 SYDVKM. The CDR3 totals 15 residues. J was trimmed by 5 bases and V by 6 bases; bases with no gene match: 9. This chain's CDR3 is CASSPLDRDTGELFF. The CDR3 DNA is TGTGCCAGCAGCCCTTTAGACAGGGATACCGGGGAGCTGTTTTTT.

The V call is TRBV4-1, the J call TRBJ1-4; 7 nucleotides agree with TRBD1. This CDR3 has 16 amino acids. In germline, CDR1 is MGHRA, CDR2 YSYEKL. The V segment lost 1 base and the J segment 3 bases; nucleotides outside the gene matches: 5. DNA for the CDR3: TGCGCCAGCAGCCAAGGAAGGGGGCTGGCTAATGAAAAACTGTTTTTT. Translating gives CASSQGRGLANEKLFF.

This clone appeared a single time. J is TRBJ1-3 and V is TRBV19, with D maybe TRBD1 (6 bases). The CDR3 loop spans 15 amino acids. Looked up from germline, CDR1 is LNHDA and CDR2 is SQIVND (reference sequence). Trimming cost V 5 bases and J 0 bases, with 11 bases left between them. DNA of the CDR3: TGTGCCAGTAGTGCGGACAGCTACTCTGGAAACACCATATATTTT. Translating it yields CASSADSYSGNTIYF.

This rearrangement joins TRBV18 to TRBJ2-5; a possible D gene is TRBD2 (6 bases). V shed 5 bases and J shed 4 bases, with 17 bases lying between them. The CDR3 consists of 15 residues. Germline assignment: CDR1 KGHSH and CDR2 LQKENI. The CDR3 region is CASSWRDEGGETQYF. CDR3 DNA: TGTGCCAGCTCATGGCGGGACGAGGGCGGAGAGACCCAGTACTTC.

The gene calls are TRBV11-2 and TRBJ2-1; maybe TRBD2 (6 bases). This CDR3 comprises 14 residues. Germline lookup yields CDR1 SGHAT and CDR2 FQNNGV. Trimming shortened V by 5 bases and J by 6 bases, and 14 bases separated the two germline ends. CDR3 sequence (DNA): TGTGCCAGCAGCCTGGGACTTTTAAGCAATGAGCAGTTCTTC. This sequence encodes CASSLGLLSNEQFF.

V usage is TRBV2 and J usage is TRBJ1-2; D ambiguous. The CDR3 runs to 13 residues. Trimming cost V 5 bases and J 1 base, with 8 bases left between them. CDR1 is SNHLY, CDR2 FYNNEI, per germline. The CDR3 spells CASSSLFNYGYTF. The CDR3 DNA follows: TGTGCCAGCAGTTCCCTTTTTAACTATGGCTACACCTTC.

This clone appeared a few times. The chain links TRBV10-3 to TRBJ2-1; TRBD2 matches at 10 bases. Germline trimming cut 5 bases from V and 0 bases from J; bases unmatched to any gene: 10. CDR3 length equals 18 residues. CDR1 and CDR2 from the germline V gene are ENHRY and SYGVKD. The CDR3 spells CAISWTSGAKSSYNEQFF. The CDR3 region has the DNA TGTGCCATCAGTTGGACTAGCGGAGCAAAGAGCTCCTACAATGAGCAGTTCTTC.

The chain carries TRBV15 and TRBJ1-4; tentatively, D is TRBD1 (6 bases). This CDR3 has 19 residues. Germline assignment: CDR1 LNHNV and CDR2 YYDKDF (reference sequence). V was trimmed by 5 bases and J by 4 bases, leaving 26 bases between them. CDR3 sequence: CATSSRGSRRGKSNEKLFF. The CDR3, as DNA: TGTGCCACCAGCTCAAGAGGATCCCGAAGGGGGAAGAGTAATGAAAAACTGTTTTTT.

The rearrangement uses TRBV14 and TRBJ1-1; D might be TRBD1 (5 bases). V gave up 4 bases and J gave up 6 bases, with 12 bases separating them. From germline, CDR1 is SGHDN and CDR2 FVKESK. The CDR3 is 13 amino acids. The CDR3 DNA follows: TGTGCCAGCAGCCCGGGAGGAGGGGCTGAAGCTTTCTTT. Amino acids: CASSPGGGAEAFF.

This clone was counted many times. The V call is TRBV2, the J call TRBJ1-6; D remains ambiguous. The germline V and J ends were trimmed by 7 bases and 10 bases, with 14 bases remaining between them. From germline, CDR1 is SNHLY and CDR2 FYNNEI. The CDR3 has 13 amino acids. CDR3 nucleotide sequence: TGTGCCAGCACATTGGGGAGTGGGTCACCCCTCCACTTT. Its translation is CASTLGSGSPLHF.

The CDR3 region is CASSVDDSSGYTF. CDR3 bases: TGTGCCAGCAGCGTAGACGACAGTTCGGGCTACACCTTC. The rearrangement uses TRBV9 and TRBJ1-2; D possibly corresponds to TRBD1 (5 bases). This CDR3 contains 13 residues. V lost 0 bases and J lost 8, with 11 bases in between. Germline V gene lookup returns CDR1 SGDLS and CDR2 YYNGEE.

CDR3 bases: TGTGCCAGCAGTAGAAAACCCTCGGGTGAGACCCAGTACTTC. Translation gives CASSRKPSGETQYF. The genes are TRBV6-5 and TRBJ2-5; D is unresolved. Trimming cost V 5 bases and J 5 bases, with 15 bases left between them. There are 14 residues in the CDR3. The V gene's germline CDR1 is MNHEY and CDR2 SVGAGI.

The CDR3 DNA sequence: TGTGCCAGCTCACCGGGACACATTTTGGGATCACCCCTCCACTTT. The encoded protein is CASSPGHILGSPLHF. The chain combines TRBV18 with TRBJ1-6, with a weak D call TRBD1 (6 bases). There are 15 residues in the CDR3. V was cut by 3 bases and J by 10 bases, with 16 bases left in between. From germline, CDR1 is KGHSH and CDR2 LQKENI.